Described below is a single T cell receptor beta chain sequence and its context. The DNA is left out, because the CDR3 cannot be placed on it with certainty; the CDR3 is given as TCRdb lists it. The record originates from a study of T cell changes during pregnancy in multiple sclerosis. The CDR3 length equals 15 residues, ends included. The germline CDR1 and CDR2 sequences are SGHRS and YFSETQ. Generated by immunoSEQ multiplex PCR, the TCRdb table keeps only in-frame clones and is missing some. Here the sample spans 90,000 to 120,000 clones, around nine tenths being singletons. The chain combines TRBV5-1 with TRBJ1-2. The source is a female donor with multiple sclerosis, enrolled in a pregnancy study. Here the sequenced sample was peripheral blood, taken in the second trimester of pregnancy. The CDR3 region is CASSLNRDFGDGYTF.